This passage covers 32 T cell receptor beta chains from one sample sequenced in a study of cytomegalovirus exposure and HLA in healthy donors. Primers included in the PCR were 60 Vbeta and 13 Jbeta primers. Profiling relied on immunoSEQ multiplex PCR, and the TCRdb table lists in-frame clones only, not all of them. This sample yields 150,000 to 200,000 clones, of which about four fifths are seen a single time; 6% to 7.5% belongs to the top ten. Sequenced material: PBMCs. These TCRs come from a man under 40 in good health and CMV-seropositive.

V and J are TRBV4-2 and TRBJ2-2; D possibly corresponds to TRBD1 (6 bases). The CDR3 is 15 amino acids. Between the trimmed V and J ends, which lost 0 bases and 4 bases, there was a span of 9 bases. Germline CDR1 and CDR2: LGHNA and YNFKEQ. The CDR3 spells CASSQDRGVTGELFF. The DNA for the CDR3 is TGTGCCAGCAGCCAAGACAGGGGCGTCACCGGGGAGCTGTTTTTT.

This clone was found a few times. V usage is TRBV30 and J usage is TRBJ1-1, with TRBD1 as a possible D gene (6 bases). In germline, CDR1 is GTSNPN, CDR2 SVGIG (reference sequence). Trimming cost V 4 bases and J 4 bases, with 16 bases left between them. The CDR3 extends over 14 amino acids. The CDR3 DNA sequence: TGTGCCTGGATAGGGGGGGGGCCGCGCACTGAAGCTTTCTTT. The encoded protein is CAWIGGGPRTEAFF.

This sequence joins TRBV16 and TRBJ2-4, with 10 positions matching TRBD1. V gave up 4 bases and J gave up 4 bases; unmatched junction bases: 4. The germline CDR1 and CDR2 sequences are KGHSY and FQNENV. The CDR3 sequence is 15 residues long. CDR3 nucleotides: TGTGCCAGCAGCCCGTTGGACAGGGGGAAAAACATTCAGTACTTC. This encodes CASSPLDRGKNIQYF.

V is TRBV27 and J is TRBJ2-1; 9 nucleotides align to TRBD1. CDR3 length: 13 amino acids. Germline assignment: CDR1 MNHEY and CDR2 SMNVEV (reference sequence). Trimming cost V 6 bases and J 13 bases; bases outside gene matches: 10. CDR3 coding DNA: TGTGCCAGCAGGGGACAGGGAGCCCAGTTCCAGTTCTTC. Protein sequence: CASRGQGAQFQFF.

The chain has TRBV11-3 and TRBJ1-6; D unclear. V lost 0 bases and J lost 9, with 6 bases in between. The CDR3 runs to 13 residues. Germline V lookup: CDR1 SGHNT, CDR2 YENEEA. The CDR3 DNA reads TGTGCCAGCAGCTTAGACAGTCTTTCACCCCTCCACTTT. Its protein product is CASSLDSLSPLHF.

This rearrangement joins TRBV2 to TRBJ2-5; 12 bases map to TRBD2. The CDR3 length is 15 residues. Germline loops: CDR1 SNHLY, CDR2 FYNNEI. After removal of 10 bases from V and 2 bases from J, the junction contained 8 bases not matched to a gene. CDR3 sequence reads: CATRSTSGGQETQYF. The CDR3 coding sequence is TGTGCCACCAGGTCGACTAGCGGGGGTCAAGAGACCCAGTACTTC.

The J gene is TRBJ1-5, the V gene TRBV18; 7 bases are shared with TRBD1. Losses at the gene ends were 4 bases for V and 7 bases for J; bases not matched to a gene: 4. Germline values: CDR1 KGHSH, CDR2 LQKENI. The CDR3 is made up of 13 amino acids. The CDR3 is CASSLQGDQPQHF. DNA of the CDR3: TGTGCCAGCTCACTTCAGGGGGACCAGCCCCAGCATTTT.

J is TRBJ1-3 and V is TRBV13, with D tentatively TRBD1 (5 bases). The V end lost 5 bases, the J end lost 0 bases, and 11 bases lay between the germline ends. Germline CDR1 PRHDT, CDR2 FYEKMQ (reference sequence). The CDR3 contains 15 residues. The CDR3 is CASSRQGDSGNTIYF. Written as DNA, the CDR3 is TGTGCCAGCAGCCGGCAGGGTGACTCTGGAAACACCATATATTTT.

The chain links TRBV5-6 to TRBJ2-1; 7 bases fit TRBD2. Trimming at V came to 1 base and at J to 2 bases, leaving 3 bases not matched to a gene. Germline V lookup: CDR1 SGHDT, CDR2 YYEEEE. The CDR3 contains 15 residues. The CDR3 protein is CASSLLGRAYNEQFF. The CDR3 DNA follows: TGTGCCAGCAGCTTGCTAGGGAGGGCCTACAATGAGCAGTTCTTC.

V and J are TRBV15 and TRBJ2-7, with a weak D call TRBD2 (5 bases). V lost 2 bases to trimming and J lost 5 bases, with 13 bases between them. Germline CDR1 and CDR2: LNHNV and YYDKDF (reference sequence). The CDR3 is 14 amino acids. The CDR3 here is CATSRTSLTHEQYF. Here the CDR3 DNA reads TGTGCCACCAGCAGAACTAGTCTCACCCACGAGCAGTACTTC.

The V call is TRBV10-1, the J call TRBJ2-6, with D possibly being TRBD2 (5 bases). V gave up 0 bases and J gave up 4 bases, with 10 bases separating them. The CDR3 has 16 amino acids. Germline V CDR1 and CDR2: WNHNN, SYGVQD (reference sequence). CDR3 DNA sequence: TGCGCCAGCAGTGAGTCGAGGGCATCCGGGGCCAACGTCCTGACTTTC. The encoded protein is CASSESRASGANVLTF.

The rearrangement joins TRBV5-1 to TRBJ2-3; D gene ambiguous. Germline V gene sequence: CDR1 SGHRS, CDR2 YFSETQ. This CDR3 region has 15 residues. Trimming took off 0 bases at V and 1 base at J, with 9 bases between the two ends. The CDR3: CASSLGEVRTDTQYF. In DNA, the CDR3 is TGCGCCAGCAGCTTGGGTGAGGTCCGCACAGATACGCAGTATTTT.

The V call is TRBV5-1, the J call TRBJ2-7; the D gene is possibly TRBD2 (5 bases). CDR3 length: 14 amino acids. Per the germline V gene, CDR1 is SGHRS and CDR2 is YFSETQ. The germline V and J ends were trimmed by 0 bases and 0 bases, with 7 bases remaining between them. The CDR3 loop is CASSLEADSYEQYF. The CDR3, as DNA: TGCGCCAGCAGCTTGGAAGCGGACTCCTACGAGCAGTACTTC.

The chain employs TRBV5-6 and TRBJ2-7; 7 nucleotides align to TRBD2. The ends lost 1 base at V and 4 bases at J; junction bases unmatched: 14. The germline V gene has CDR1 SGHDT and CDR2 YYEEEE. The CDR3 covers 17 residues. DNA for the CDR3: TGTGCCAGCAGCTTGAGGGTCAATTCTGGGGGGGAGTACGAGCAGTACTTC. Protein product: CASSLRVNSGGEYEQYF.

On this clone: Other DNA sequences in the same sample also yield this CDR3. The chain combines TRBV30 with TRBJ1-3; 8 bases line up with TRBD1. The trim removed 2 bases at V and 4 bases at J, leaving 1 base unmatched. Per germline, CDR1 GTSNPN and CDR2 SVGIG (reference sequence). CDR3 length: 13 amino acids. Here the CDR3 reads CAWSQGAGNTIYF. The DNA of the CDR3 is TGTGCCTGGAGTCAGGGGGCGGGAAACACCATATATTTT.

The chain employs TRBV15 and TRBJ2-5, with TRBD2 matching over 13 bases. V shed 1 base and J 5 bases; nucleotides not matched to a gene: 4. This CDR3 is 16 amino acids long. The germline gives CDR1 LNHNV, CDR2 YYDKDF (reference sequence). The CDR3 nucleotides are TGTGCCACCAGCAGAGGACTAGCGGGAGGTGGGGAGACCCAGTACTTC. This sequence encodes CATSRGLAGGGETQYF.

This chain links TRBV5-1 with TRBJ2-3; D gene uncertain. Between the trimmed V and J ends, which lost 0 bases and 0 bases, there was a span of 11 bases. Germline V CDR1 and CDR2: SGHRS, YFSETQ. This CDR3 contains 16 residues. The CDR3 DNA reads TGCGCCAGCAGCTTGGCCTCACTTGCTAGCACAGATACGCAGTATTTT. The encoded protein is CASSLASLASTDTQYF.

The rearrangement links TRBV30 to TRBJ2-2; perhaps TRBD2 as D (5 bases). The CDR3 runs 13 residues. V was trimmed by 0 bases and J by 5 bases, leaving 7 bases between them. CDR1 and CDR2 (germline): GTSNPN, SVGIG (reference sequence). In DNA form, the CDR3 reads TGTGCCTGGAGTGTACTAGAGACCGGGGAGCTGTTTTTT. Translation: CAWSVLETGELFF.

The J gene is TRBJ2-3, the V gene TRBV15; no reliable D call. The V gene lost 0 bases and the J gene lost 2 bases, with 12 bases spanning the gap. Per the germline V gene, CDR1 is LNHNV and CDR2 is YYDKDF (reference sequence). The CDR3 extends over 16 amino acids. The CDR3 loop reads CATSRDPGQSTDTQYF. For the CDR3, the DNA is TGTGCCACCAGCAGAGATCCTGGGCAGTCCACAGATACGCAGTATTTT.

In DNA form, the CDR3 reads TGTGCCAGCAGCCTAAGACAGGGGTCCAACTATGGCTACACCTTC. Translated, it gives CASSLRQGSNYGYTF. The genes are TRBV11-2 and TRBJ1-2; 8 bases agree with TRBD1. Unmatched junction bases numbered 7, after V lost 5 bases and J lost 2 bases. CDR1 is SGHAT, CDR2 FQNNGV, per germline. The CDR3 extends over 15 amino acids.

J is TRBJ1-2 and V is TRBV4-3, with 12 bases matching TRBD1. V lost 5 bases and J lost 2; bases outside the gene matches: 3. The CDR3 totals 15 residues. Germline lookup yields CDR1 LGHNA and CDR2 YSLEER. DNA of the CDR3: TGCGCCAGCAGCAGGGACAGGGGGCCGAACTATGGCTACACCTTC. It codes for CASSRDRGPNYGYTF.

The rearrangement joins TRBV18 to TRBJ2-7, with D maybe TRBD1 (6 bases). This CDR3 is built from 14 residues. The germline CDR1 and CDR2 sequences are KGHSH and LQKENI. Trimming took off 0 bases at V and 5 bases at J, with 11 bases between the two ends. The CDR3 DNA is TGTGCCAGCTCACCACCGACAGGTCACAACGAGCAGTACTTC. As protein: CASSPPTGHNEQYF. Full variable domain (missing parts from reference TRBV18 and TRBJ2-7): NAGVMQNPRHLVRRRGQEARLRCSPMKGHSHVYWYRQLPEEGLKFMVYLQKENIIDESGMPKERFSAEFPKEGPSILRIQQVVRGDSAAYFCASSPPTGHNEQYFGPGTRLTVT.

This clone appeared a single time. The chain combines TRBV4-3 with TRBJ2-3; D unresolved. This CDR3 has 15 amino acids. Germline values: CDR1 LGHNA, CDR2 YSLEER. V lost 3 bases, J lost 0 bases, and 10 bases lay in between. The CDR3 DNA reads TGCGCCAGCAGCCAGGTCCTATCTAGCACAGATACGCAGTATTTT. Translating it yields CASSQVLSSTDTQYF.

CDR3: CASNWASNYGYTF. CDR3 DNA: TGTGCCAGTAATTGGGCCTCTAACTATGGCTACACCTTC. This sequence joins TRBV19 and TRBJ1-2; unclear D gene. The CDR3 spans 13 residues. Germline CDR1 LNHDA, CDR2 SQIVND (reference sequence). Trimming shortened V by 7 bases and J by 0 bases, and 9 bases separated the two germline ends.

The chain links TRBV30 to TRBJ1-4, with 11 bases identical to TRBD1. CDR3 length: 14 amino acids. The ends lost 5 bases at V and 7 bases at J; junction bases unmatched: 6. Germline assignment: CDR1 GTSNPN and CDR2 SVGIG (reference sequence). CDR3 region: CAWATGTGGEKLFF. The CDR3 DNA sequence: TGTGCCTGGGCAACCGGGACAGGGGGTGAAAAACTGTTTTTT.

In its sample, this clone was seen once. The chain joins TRBV6-5 to TRBJ2-7; TRBD2 matches 8 bases. The CDR3 consists of 15 residues. The germline CDR1 and CDR2 sequences are MNHEY and SVGAGI. J lost 2 bases, V lost 6 bases, and 9 bases had no gene match. CDR3 sequence: CASSSLGGGTYEQYF. The CDR3 DNA reads as TGTGCCAGCAGCTCGCTCGGGGGGGGGACCTACGAGCAGTACTTC.

The rearrangement joins TRBV6-6 to TRBJ2-1, with TRBD2 identical over 7 bases. V shed 0 bases and J 6 bases; nucleotides not matched to a gene: 5. Looked up from germline, CDR1 is MNHNY and CDR2 is SVGAGI (reference sequence). The CDR3 has 15 amino acids. Here the CDR3 reads CASSYSRLAPNEQFF. As DNA, the CDR3 is TGTGCCAGCAGTTACTCGAGACTAGCCCCCAATGAGCAGTTCTTC.

This clone occurred once. The J gene is TRBJ2-3, the V gene TRBV5-6; 10 nucleotides line up with TRBD1. CDR1 is SGHDT and CDR2 is YYEEEE in the germline V gene. Unmatched junction bases numbered 9, after V lost 0 bases and J lost 5 bases. This CDR3 has 17 amino acids. The CDR3 coding sequence is TGTGCCAGCAGCTTGGCCGGCAGGACAGGGGGGCGAGATACGCAGTATTTT. Protein product: CASSLAGRTGGRDTQYF.

This chain joins TRBV11-2 and TRBJ2-1, with 7 bases fitting TRBD2. Germline lookup yields CDR1 SGHAT and CDR2 FQNNGV. The CDR3 has 12 amino acids. Unmatched junction bases numbered 8, after V lost 6 bases and J lost 12 bases. The CDR3 DNA reads TGTGCCAGCAGGCCGGGGGGACCCGGGCAGTTCTTC. The encoded protein is CASRPGGPGQFF.

This chain uses TRBV6-1 with TRBJ2-7; D is possibly TRBD1 (5 bases). The CDR3 consists of 15 residues. CDR1 MNHNS and CDR2 SASEGT come from the germline V gene. V was shortened by 4 bases and J by 2 bases, with 15 bases between the two germline ends. CDR3 sequence reads: CASSATGVSAYEQYF. The CDR3 nucleotides read TGTGCCAGCAGTGCCACAGGTGTAAGCGCCTACGAGCAGTACTTC.

This rearrangement joins TRBV30 to TRBJ2-5; 9 bases are shared with TRBD1. Germline trimming cut 4 bases from V and 6 bases from J; bases unmatched to any gene: 18. The CDR3 has 17 amino acids. CDR1 and CDR2 (germline): GTSNPN, SVGIG (reference sequence). CDR3 residues: CAWTTSSGTGSRKTQYF. The CDR3 bases are TGTGCCTGGACTACCTCTTCCGGGACAGGGAGTAGGAAGACCCAGTACTTC.

This clone was counted once. J is TRBJ2-5 and V is TRBV25-1; 7 bases line up with TRBD1. Looked up from germline, CDR1 is MGHDK and CDR2 is SYGVNS. The CDR3 has 12 amino acids. V lost 8 bases and J lost 3; bases outside the gene matches: 3. In DNA, the CDR3 is TGTGCCAGCGGGGACAGCAAAGAGACCCAGTACTTC. Encoded protein: CASGDSKETQYF. The whole variable domain, remainder taken from reference TRBV25-1 and TRBJ2-5, is EADIYQTPRYLVIGTGKKITLECSQTMGHDKMYWYQQDPGMELHLIHYSYGVNSTEKGDLSSESTVSRIRTEHFPLTLESARPSHTSQYLCASGDSKETQYFGPGTRLLVL.